The 17 T cell receptor beta chains presented below share a single source sample, sequenced in a study of blood T cell repertoires in COVID-19. The repertoire was sequenced with immunoSEQ multiplex PCR; TCRdb's copy has only in-frame clones and lacks some. The repertoire holds 150,000 or so clones, about 83% seen once, with approximately 1.4% in the top ten. Sequencing used peripheral blood. These receptors originate from a human donor in a cohort sampled during active COVID-19.

This chain joins TRBV3-1 (or the pseudogene TRBV3-2) and TRBJ1-1; D ambiguous. This CDR3 has 13 amino acids. Trimming left V 2 bases short and J 5 bases short, with 9 bases between. CDR1 LGHDT and CDR2 YNNKEL come from the germline V gene (reference sequence). The CDR3 here is CASSQPPFTEAFF. The CDR3, as DNA: TGTGCCAGCAGCCAACCCCCGTTTACTGAAGCTTTCTTT.

V usage is TRBV6-1 and J usage is TRBJ1-5; D is perhaps TRBD1 (6 bases). The CDR3 totals 14 residues. V gave up 4 bases and J gave up 4 bases, with 11 bases separating them. Germline V gene data show CDR1 as MNHNS and CDR2 as SASEGT. The CDR3 sequence is CASSAAGANQPQHF. CDR3 in DNA: TGTGCCAGCAGTGCAGCGGGGGCTAATCAGCCCCAGCATTTT.

The V and J genes are TRBV5-1 and TRBJ1-3; D gene uncertain. Between the trimmed V and J ends, which lost 1 base and 0 bases, there was a span of 11 bases. The CDR3 extends over 16 amino acids. Per the germline V gene, CDR1 is SGHRS and CDR2 is YFSETQ. The CDR3 nucleotides read TGCGCCAGCAGCTTGAGCGGGGATATCTCTGGAAACACCATATATTTT. Its translation is CASSLSGDISGNTIYF.

The V and J genes are TRBV19 and TRBJ2-3, with 14 bases matching TRBD2. The CDR3 extends over 20 amino acids. Trimming removed 1 base from V and 1 base from J; junction bases left unmatched: 10. Looked up from germline, CDR1 is LNHDA and CDR2 is SQIVND (reference sequence). CDR3 amino acids: CASSIGGTSGGAPRTDTQYF. The CDR3 coding sequence is TGTGCCAGTAGTATAGGGGGGACTAGCGGGGGAGCTCCTCGCACAGATACGCAGTATTTT.

The chain joins TRBV2 to TRBJ2-7; the D gene is possibly TRBD1 (5 bases). Germline V gene sequence: CDR1 SNHLY, CDR2 FYNNEI. V was cut by 5 bases and J by 6 bases, with 14 bases left in between. The CDR3 has 13 amino acids. DNA of the CDR3: TGTGCCAGCAGTCTGACAGTAATGGGCGAGCAGTACTTC. Translation: CASSLTVMGEQYF.

V and J are TRBV11-2 and TRBJ1-3, with D perhaps matching TRBD1 (6 bases). Looked up from germline, CDR1 is SGHAT and CDR2 is FQNNGV. The CDR3 extends over 15 amino acids. V was clipped by 5 bases and J by 0 bases, with 11 bases between them. CDR3 sequence (DNA): TGTGCCAGCAGCCCGCAGGGGTTCTCTGGAAACACCATATATTTT. Translated: CASSPQGFSGNTIYF. Combining the CDR3 with reference TRBV11-2 and TRBJ1-3 gives the whole variable domain EAGVAQSPRYKIIEKRQSVAFWCNPISGHATLYWYQQILGQGPKLLIQFQNNGVVDDSQLPKDRFSAERLKGVDSTLKIQPAKLEDSAVYLCASSPQGFSGNTIYFGEGSWLTVV.

This clone appeared a few times. The CDR3: CARTDRDDYGYTF. CDR3 coding DNA: TGTGCCAGGACGGACAGGGACGACTATGGCTACACCTTC. The chain links TRBV27 to TRBJ1-2; 8 bases agree with TRBD1. V lost 9 bases and J lost 3; bases outside the gene matches: 6. This CDR3 contains 13 residues. Germline lookup yields CDR1 MNHEY and CDR2 SMNVEV (reference sequence).

The genes are TRBV7-3 and TRBJ2-2; D is ambiguous. The CDR3 has 15 residues. CDR1 and CDR2 from the germline V gene are SGHTA and FQGTGA. V was cut by 5 bases and J by 1 base, with 11 bases left in between. Here the CDR3 reads CASSPFSGNTGELFF. Written as DNA, the CDR3 is TGTGCCAGCAGCCCTTTCTCAGGGAACACCGGGGAGCTGTTTTTT.

The chain uses TRBV15 and TRBJ1-4; D unresolved. This CDR3 region has 14 residues. Germline V lookup: CDR1 LNHNV, CDR2 YYDKDF (reference sequence). V gave up 1 base and J gave up 8 bases, with 11 bases separating them. CDR3 DNA sequence: TGTGCCACCAGCAGAGCCACAGAAGGAGAAAAACTGTTTTTT. Translation: CATSRATEGEKLFF.

This chain links TRBV29-1 with TRBJ1-2; the match to TRBD1 covers 9 bases. Germline lookup yields CDR1 SQVTM and CDR2 ANQGSEA. The CDR3 spans 12 residues. With V trimmed by 4 bases and J by 7 bases, 4 bases remained unmatched. Written as DNA, the CDR3 is TGCAGCGTTGGGGACAGGGTGGTTGGCTACACCTTC. Its translation: CSVGDRVVGYTF.

The V and J genes are TRBV7-2 and TRBJ2-3, with TRBD2 identical over 8 bases. The V segment lost 0 bases and the J segment 6 bases; nucleotides outside the gene matches: 11. The CDR3 contains 17 residues. Germline lookup yields CDR1 SGHTA and CDR2 FQGNSA. CDR3 protein: CASSLAPGAGAADTQYF. The CDR3 DNA reads TGTGCCAGCAGCTTAGCGCCAGGAGCGGGAGCCGCCGATACGCAGTATTTT.

There are a few counts of this clone. The chain has TRBV28 and TRBJ2-7; 7 bases align to TRBD1. Germline loops: CDR1 MDHEN, CDR2 SYDVKM. The CDR3 contains 16 residues. Germline trimming cut 6 bases from V and 0 bases from J; bases unmatched to any gene: 11. CDR3 in DNA: TGTGCCAGCAGCCCGACGGGGACAGACCTCTCCTACGAGCAGTACTTC. This translates into CASSPTGTDLSYEQYF.

This chain connects TRBV7-2 to TRBJ2-2; 8 nucleotides agree with TRBD1. This CDR3 spans 14 amino acids. V lost 5 bases and J lost 7; bases outside the gene matches: 6. Germline CDR1 and CDR2: SGHTA and FQGNSA. CDR3 nucleotides: TGTGCCAGCAGCCAGGGGGCGCGTGTCGGGGAGCTGTTTTTT. It translates to CASSQGARVGELFF. The full variable domain, completed using reference TRBV7-2 and TRBJ2-2, is GAGVSQSPSNKVTEKGKDVELRCDPISGHTALYWYRQSLGQGLEFLIYFQGNSAPDKSGLPSDRFSAERTGGSVSTLTIQRTQQEDSAVYLCASSQGARVGELFFGEGSRLTVL.

The V gene is TRBV2, the J gene TRBJ2-7; 9 bases are shared with TRBD1. Germline V gene sequence: CDR1 SNHLY, CDR2 FYNNEI. J lost 9 bases, V lost 6 bases, and 9 bases had no gene match. The CDR3 runs 13 residues. The CDR3 loop is CASSPGQGSRQYF. CDR3 sequence (DNA): TGTGCCAGCAGCCCGGGACAGGGTTCGAGGCAGTACTTC.

CDR3 residues: CASSLGLAGYNEQFF. In DNA form, the CDR3 reads TGTGCCAGCAGTCTCGGACTAGCGGGATACAATGAGCAGTTCTTC. The chain carries TRBV6-4 and TRBJ2-1; 12 nucleotides agree with TRBD2. Germline V lookup: CDR1 MRHNA, CDR2 SNTAGT. With V trimmed by 5 bases and J by 4 bases, 3 bases remained unmatched. The CDR3 is made up of 15 amino acids.

The genes are TRBV5-6 and TRBJ1-1; D possibly corresponds to TRBD1 (6 bases). The germline gives CDR1 SGHDT, CDR2 YYEEEE. Trimming stripped 2 bases from V and 1 base from J, with 18 bases between. The CDR3 covers 17 residues. DNA for the CDR3: TGTGCCAGCAGCTTAGGGGTCGGTGACAGGAGGAACACTGAAGCTTTCTTT. Translation: CASSLGVGDRRNTEAFF.

The rearrangement links TRBV7-6 to TRBJ2-5; no clear D. Trimming left V 1 base short and J 5 bases short, with 17 bases between. Germline values: CDR1 SGHVS, CDR2 FNYEAQ. The CDR3 runs 16 residues. Here the CDR3 reads CASSLGAAALRETQYF. DNA for the CDR3: TGTGCCAGCAGCTTAGGGGCAGCAGCATTACGGGAGACCCAGTACTTC.